These 9 T cell receptor beta chains originate from one sample sequenced in a study of early T cells in non-severe SARS-CoV-2 infection. Via MiXCR, TCRdb re-called the 5' RACE reads, giving one row per CDR3 protein. The sample yields tens of thousands of distinct CDR3 sequences, more than 13% seen once. The sequencing input was whole blood. These receptors all stem from an adult who was a healthcare worker with PCR-confirmed SARS-CoV-2 infection or an uninfected control (not recorded which).

The sample holds a few counts of this clonotype. The CDR3 reads CASSHRTGQTDTQYF. DNA of the CDR3: TGTGCCAGCAGCCACAGGACAGGGCAAACAGATACGCAGTATTTT. The rearrangement links TRBV3-1 to TRBJ2-3; 8 bases line up with TRBD1. The V and J ends lost 3 bases and 3 bases, in that order; junction bases with no gene match: 5. Germline V gives CDR1 LGHDT, CDR2 YNNKEL (reference sequence). The CDR3 length is 15 residues.

The chain is built from TRBV5-1 and TRBJ2-2, with TRBD2 matching over 8 bases. The CDR3 totals 16 residues. Germline CDR1 SGHRS, CDR2 YFSETQ. V dropped 4 bases and J dropped 0; count of bases not matched to a gene: 5. The CDR3 is CASSNSGGANTGELFF. CDR3 DNA: TGCGCCAGCAGCAACAGCGGGGGCGCGAACACCGGGGAGCTGTTTTTT.

This clonotype was picked up many times. The chain links TRBV2 to TRBJ2-7; no firm D call. Germline V CDR1 and CDR2: SNHLY, FYNNEI. Deletions cut 3 bases from V and 1 base from J, with 13 bases between. The CDR3 extends over 15 amino acids. The CDR3, as DNA: TGTGCCAGCAGTGAGTGGATCGCTGGTTCCTACGAGCAGTACTTC. Amino acids: CASSEWIAGSYEQYF.

This clonotype was observed many times. This rearrangement joins TRBV7-9 to TRBJ2-3; a weak D match, TRBD2 (6 bases). The CDR3 runs 16 residues. Germline V gene lookup returns CDR1 SEHNR and CDR2 FQNEAQ (reference sequence). Trimming removed 2 bases at V and 4 bases at J, with 16 bases between. The CDR3 loop is CASSLKLLASADTQYF. Here the CDR3 DNA reads TGTGCCAGCAGCTTAAAGCTACTAGCATCGGCAGATACGCAGTATTTT.

The genes are TRBV12-3 or TRBV12-4 and TRBJ2-7; D ambiguous. CDR3 length: 11 residues. V was shortened by 4 bases and J by 4 bases, with 5 bases between the two germline ends. CDR3 protein: CASSSNYEQYF. CDR3 DNA sequence: TGTGCCAGCAGTTCCAATTACGAGCAGTACTTC.

This chain links TRBV3-1 with TRBJ2-1, with a possible D match to TRBD1 (6 bases). The germline V gene encodes CDR1 LGHDT and CDR2 YNNKEL (reference sequence). With 1 base removed from V and 2 bases from J, the gap between germline ends came to 15 bases. There are 17 residues in the CDR3. The CDR3 loop is CASSQALTGTTYNEQFF. The DNA of the CDR3 is TGTGCCAGCAGCCAAGCCTTGACAGGAACCACCTACAATGAGCAGTTCTTC.

This clonotype was seen repeatedly, ten times or more. The chain carries TRBV20-1 and TRBJ1-1; tentatively, D is TRBD1 (5 bases). The V and J ends lost 3 bases and 11 bases respectively, with 22 bases between them. This CDR3 has 14 amino acids. Germline V gene data show CDR1 as DFQATT and CDR2 as SNEGSKA (reference sequence). This CDR3 is CSARDARGAAGAFF. The CDR3 coding sequence is TGCAGTGCTAGGGACGCACGAGGGGCCGCTGGGGCTTTCTTT.

This chain connects TRBV28 to TRBJ2-7, with 7 bases that match TRBD2. Unmatched junction bases numbered 11, after V lost 7 bases and J lost 2 bases. The CDR3 has 15 amino acids. CDR1 and CDR2 (germline): MDHEN, SYDVKM. The CDR3 protein is CASTPSPGGPYEQYF. CDR3 in DNA: TGTGCCAGCACCCCCTCCCCGGGGGGACCCTACGAGCAGTACTTC.

This clonotype was seen more than once but under ten times. This chain links TRBV27 with TRBJ2-5; TRBD2 is a possible D gene (5 bases). In germline, CDR1 is MNHEY, CDR2 SMNVEV (reference sequence). This CDR3 has 14 amino acids. V was trimmed by 5 bases and J by 2 bases, leaving 12 bases between them. CDR3 in amino acids: CASSTSRLQETQYF. CDR3 coding DNA: TGTGCCAGCAGTACCAGCCGACTACAAGAGACCCAGTACTTC.